The clone carrying this TCR beta chain was counted only a few times. Its antigen is not identified. The table came from immunoSEQ multiplex PCR; TCRdb's copy has only in-frame clones and leaves some out. The sample has roughly 100,000 clones, 91% seen once. These data originate in a study of T cell responses to AZD1222 COVID-19 vaccine. The overall study: Pooled together were second doses at about 4 or about 12 weeks. Findings and limits, study-wide: Rises in breadth and depth of Spike-specific TCRs came after two AZD1222 doses. Donor demographics were predominantly white British with a female majority; clonal diversity may be underestimated.

The germline V gene has CDR1 MRHNA and CDR2 SNTAGT. Trimming removed 0 bases at V and 0 bases at J, with 6 bases between. The CDR3 spans 16 residues. This rearrangement joins TRBV6-4 to TRBJ2-6, with D tentatively TRBD2 (6 bases). The source of this sequence is an adult in good health. The source material was peripheral blood, sampled on day 0 of AZD1222 vaccination. CDR3 nucleotide sequence: TGTGCCAGCAGTGACTCGGGGGGCTCTGGGGCCAACGTCCTGACTTTC. Protein product: CASSDSGGSGANVLTF.